This entry concerns a single T cell receptor (beta chain). Clones were sequenced by immunoSEQ multiplex PCR, and TCRdb holds only the in-frame ones, with some missing. The sample holds about 59,000 clones, over 80% seen once. Enrollment shut out patients with autoimmune disease history or systemic immunosuppression. The data derive from a study of OX40 agonist ivuxolimab in advanced cancers. The CDR3 has 12 amino acids. V was pared by 8 bases and J by 1 base, with 11 bases between. CDR1 and CDR2 from the germline V gene are GTSNPN and SVGIG (reference sequence). This sequence was found in an adult with an advanced solid tumor such as melanoma, head and neck, liver or kidney cancer. V is TRBV30 and J is TRBJ1-2, with D unclear. The specimen comprised CD4+ or CD8+ T cells sorted from blood, sampled in a trial of the OX40 agonist ivuxolimab. The CDR3 nucleotides are TGTGCCCAGGACCGACTTAACTATGGCTACACCTTC. This gives the protein CAQDRLNYGYTF.